The clone carrying this TCR beta chain was detected a few times. The CDR3 has 16 amino acids. The germline V gene has CDR1 SGHAT and CDR2 FQNNGV. V dropped 2 bases and J dropped 2; count of bases not matched to a gene: 5. A single record per CDR3 protein comes from TCRdb applying MiXCR to the RT-PCR reads. The sample has about 680,000 distinct CDR3 sequences; 14% are singletons. The chain couples TRBV11-2 to TRBJ2-2; 7 bases line up with TRBD2. The source material was memory CD4+ T cells from blood. This TCR derives from a female donor in good health, serving as a healthy control. CDR3 bases: TGTGCCAGCAGCTTATATAGCGGGTCTAACACCGGGGAGCTGTTTTTT. It specifies CASSLYSGSNTGELFF.